Following are 14 T cell receptor beta chains from one sample sequenced in a study of regulatory T cells in long-lasting Graves disease (dated by TCRdb to the early 2020s). The library was obtained by multiplex PCR. The sequencer was an Illumina HiSeq 4000. TCR beta libraries were built with iRepertoire HTBI primers and Arm-PCR amplification of CDR3 regions. TCRdb itself trimmed the public reads at Q25 with fastp, ran MiXCR and retained productive beta chains. Here each entry gathers all rows of one CDR3 protein and keeps the most common genes and DNA. The sample has some 500,000 distinct CDR3 sequences on record, roughly 14% of them singletons. About 9.1% of the sample comes from the top ten. Per the publication, the time point label means: newly diagnosed GD, antithyroid drugs for less than 3 months. For both TCR sequencing and RNA sequencing, RNA was extracted from PBMCs using TRIzol. This same sample was also taken into another study, of T cells in Graves' hyperthyroidism and ophthalmopathy.

The sequencing here drew on peripheral blood mononuclear cells (PBMCs), taken at new diagnosis, from a patient treated with antithyroid drugs. The source is a man between 25 and 39 years old with Graves disease. Donor details come from another sample of the same person, matched by shared clones.

This clonotype showed up many times. The CDR3 here is CASSDQGGGSNQPQHF. CDR3 in DNA: TGTGCCAGCAGCGACCAGGGAGGAGGTAGCAATCAGCCCCAGCATTTT. The chain recombines TRBV5-5 with TRBJ1-5; maybe TRBD1 (5 bases). The V end was cut by 4 bases, the J end by 0 bases, with 14 bases between. The CDR3 is 16 amino acids. The germline CDR1 and CDR2 sequences are SGHKS and YYEKEE (reference sequence).

The genes are TRBV6-1 and TRBJ2-7; TRBD2 aligns across 12 bases. Trimming took 6 bases from V and 7 from J; bases not matched to a gene: 10. Per the germline V gene, CDR1 is MNHNS and CDR2 is SASEGT. CDR3 size: 15 residues. This CDR3 reads CASSGGTSGFNEQYF. CDR3 bases: TGTGCCAGCAGCGGTGGGACTAGCGGGTTCAATGAGCAGTACTTC.

Many counts were recorded for this clonotype. The V and J genes are TRBV7-2 and TRBJ1-1; D unresolved. The CDR3 is 13 amino acids. Trimming stripped 5 bases from V and 1 base from J, with 8 bases between. Germline CDR1 is SGHTA and CDR2 is FQGNSA. The CDR3 DNA follows: TGTGCCAGCAGCCCTCACGGGAACACTGAAGCTTTCTTT. Its translation: CASSPHGNTEAFF.

There are many counts of this clonotype. The chain has TRBV27 and TRBJ2-3; TRBD2 aligns across 7 bases. CDR1 is MNHEY and CDR2 is SMNVEV in the germline V gene (reference sequence). This CDR3 spans 13 amino acids. The CDR3 protein is CAFRGRASDTQYF. The DNA of the CDR3 is TGTGCTTTTCGCGGGAGAGCGTCAGATACGCAGTATTTT.

The chain employs TRBV29-1 and TRBJ1-2; unclear D gene. The CDR3 is made up of 14 amino acids. Germline values: CDR1 SQVTM, CDR2 ANQGSEA. Trimming took 6 bases from V and 0 from J, leaving 14 bases between them. The CDR3 here is CSVAEGLANYGYTF. The DNA for the CDR3 is TGCAGCGTGGCCGAGGGCCTAGCTAACTATGGCTACACCTTC.

At least ten counts were recorded for this clonotype. The CDR3 sequence is CASSGTREINTQYF. The CDR3 coding sequence is TGTGCCAGTTCCGGGACTAGGGAGATTAATACGCAGTATTTT. The chain carries TRBV27 and TRBJ2-3; 8 nucleotides line up with TRBD2. The CDR3 length is 14 residues. Trimming took 9 bases from V and 7 from J; bases not matched to a gene: 12. Germline values: CDR1 MNHEY, CDR2 SMNVEV (reference sequence).

In its sample, this clonotype was seen many times. The V and J genes are TRBV7-9 and TRBJ2-3; a weak D match, TRBD2 (6 bases). This CDR3 is built from 14 residues. Trimming left V 3 bases short and J 3 bases short, with 10 bases between. CDR1 and CDR2 (germline): SEHNR, FQNEAQ (reference sequence). CDR3 in amino acids: CASSLQEGTDTQYF. CDR3 DNA: TGTGCCAGCAGCTTGCAGGAGGGGACAGATACGCAGTATTTT.

This clonotype was found a few times. J is TRBJ2-7 and V is TRBV6-1, with D possibly called TRBD1 or TRBD2 (5 bases each). The germline CDR1 and CDR2 sequences are MNHNS and SASEGT. V dropped 6 bases and J dropped 2 bases, with 17 bases sitting between them. The CDR3 is 15 amino acids. This chain's CDR3 is CASRPLRGSPYEQYF. The CDR3 bases are TGTGCCAGCAGACCCCTCCGGGGCTCCCCCTACGAGCAGTACTTC.

This clonotype was found a few times. The chain recombines TRBV7-2 with TRBJ2-1, with D perhaps matching TRBD1 (5 bases). The germline gives CDR1 SGHTA, CDR2 FQGNSA. This CDR3 has 13 residues. The ends were cut back, 6 bases at V and 6 bases at J, with 12 bases in the middle. The CDR3 reads CASRGPTPNEQFF. The DNA of the CDR3 is TGTGCCAGCAGGGGGCCGACCCCCAATGAGCAGTTCTTC.

The rearrangement uses TRBV29-1 and TRBJ2-3, with D maybe TRBD2 (7 bases). V lost 3 bases to trimming and J lost 5 bases, with 12 bases between them. Germline V gene data show CDR1 as SQVTM and CDR2 as ANQGSEA. CDR3 length: 13 amino acids. Here the CDR3 reads CSVEQGRGDTQYF. In nucleotides, the CDR3 is TGCAGCGTTGAGCAGGGGAGGGGAGATACGCAGTATTTT.

This clonotype was recorded at least ten times. The genes are TRBV3-1 and TRBJ2-1; D perhaps matches TRBD2 (5 bases). Germline CDR1 reads LGHDT; CDR2 reads YNNKEL (reference sequence). The CDR3 length is 17 residues. Trimming pared 4 bases from V and 8 bases from J, leaving 24 bases between. This CDR3 is CASSPWAGGYNPDEQFF. The CDR3 DNA is TGTGCCAGCAGCCCCTGGGCGGGTGGCTATAACCCTGATGAGCAGTTCTTC.

This clonotype appeared many times. The chain recombines TRBV5-1 with TRBJ2-5; D not resolved. V lost 1 base, J lost 4 bases, and 11 bases lay in between. Germline-derived CDR1 and CDR2 are SGHRS and YFSETQ. The CDR3 spans 14 residues. CDR3 residues: CASSLSRTVETQYF. For the CDR3, the DNA is TGCGCCAGCAGCTTGTCTCGGACCGTAGAGACCCAGTACTTC.

This clonotype was counted many times. The rearrangement links TRBV18 to TRBJ2-5; D unclear. The CDR3 is 11 residues long. V lost 7 bases, J lost 4 bases, and 7 bases lay in between. Germline values: CDR1 KGHSH, CDR2 LQKENI. The DNA for the CDR3 is TGTGCCAGCTTAGATGGAGAGACCCAGTACTTC. It translates to CASLDGETQYF. The variable domain in full, with the rest retrieved from reference TRBV18 and TRBJ2-5, is NAGVMQNPRHLVRRRGQEARLRCSPMKGHSHVYWYRQLPEEGLKFMVYLQKENIIDESGMPKERFSAEFPKEGPSILRIQQVVRGDSAAYFCASLDGETQYFGPGTRLLVL.

The chain employs TRBV28 and TRBJ2-3; 8 bases agree with TRBD2. The CDR3 consists of 16 residues. Germline V CDR1 and CDR2: MDHEN, SYDVKM. V lost 5 bases, J lost 2 bases, and 9 bases stayed unmatched. CDR3 region: CASSGLTSGFTDTQYF. The DNA of the CDR3 is TGTGCCAGCAGTGGGCTAACTAGCGGCTTCACAGATACGCAGTATTTT.